Listed below are T cell receptor beta chains from one sample, sequenced in a study of blood T cell repertoires in COVID-19. Assay used: immunoSEQ multiplex PCR; TCRdb lists only in-frame clones, some missing. The sample has about 160,000 clones; about 80% are singletons. Sequences were obtained from PBMCs or T cells enriched from blood (not recorded which). The receptor set was obtained from a woman aged 60-75 years who had recovered from COVID-19. CDR3s include the opening cysteine and the closing phenylalanine or tryptophan. A D gene is named only where the DNA matches it firmly. The size field is filled for only some rows; it gives once, few, many or a size class.

V	size	J	D	CDR3	DNA
TRBV2	many	TRBJ2-1	TRBD1	CASIGTGQGEQFF	TGTGCCAGCATCGGGACAGGGCAGGGTGAGCAGTTCTTC
TRBV6-1	.	TRBJ2-5	.	CASSEGRQKETQYF	TGTGCCAGCAGTGAAGGGAGACAGAAAGAGACCCAGTACTTC
TRBV7-8	.	TRBJ2-7	.	CASSPSSYEQYF	TGTGCCAGCAGCCCTAGCTCCTACGAGCAGTACTTC
TRBV10-3	.	TRBJ1-1	.	CAISEQGYTEAFF	TGTGCCATCAGTGAACAGGGTTACACTGAAGCTTTCTTT
TRBV5-1	few	TRBJ2-5	TRBD2	CASSLTGKLAGREETQYF	TGCGCCAGCAGCTTGACAGGAAAACTAGCGGGGCGCGAAGAGACCCAGTACTTC
TRBV2	few	TRBJ2-2	TRBD2	CASRTSGGPGTGELFF	TGTGCCAGCAGAACTAGCGGGGGGCCGGGCACCGGGGAGCTGTTTTTT
TRBV5-1	.	TRBJ2-5	TRBD2	CASSLAISGGDKETQYF	TGCGCCAGCAGCTTGGCGATTAGCGGGGGGGACAAAGAGACCCAGTACTTC
TRBV18	.	TRBJ1-5	.	CASSPIGSVSQPQHF	TGTGCCAGCTCACCAATTGGCAGTGTAAGTCAGCCCCAGCATTTT
TRBV7-9	.	TRBJ1-4	.	CASNPGGPNEKLFF	TGTGCCAGCAACCCGGGAGGTCCTAATGAAAAACTGTTTTTT
TRBV19	.	TRBJ1-1	.	CATWGGTEAFF	TGTGCCACCTGGGGGGGGACTGAAGCTTTCTTT
TRBV12-5	.	TRBJ1-5	.	CASGLQGYQPQHF	TGTGCTAGTGGTTTGCAGGGATACCAGCCCCAGCATTTT
TRBV5-1	once	TRBJ1-5	TRBD1	CASSSTGDLNQPQHF	TGCGCCAGCAGTTCGACAGGGGACCTCAATCAGCCCCAGCATTTT
TRBV29-1	.	TRBJ1-1	TRBD1	CSVNRGTEAFF	TGCAGCGTGAACAGGGGCACTGAAGCTTTCTTT
TRBV7-9	.	TRBJ2-7	TRBD1	CASTPGQGFYEQYF	TGTGCCAGCACCCCGGGACAGGGGTTCTACGAGCAGTACTTC
TRBV6-5	.	TRBJ2-5	TRBD1	CASRNRQGAQETQYF	TGTGCCAGCAGAAATAGACAGGGCGCCCAAGAGACCCAGTACTTC
TRBV12-3/TRBV12-4	.	TRBJ1-1	.	CASSWGGLPHF	TGTGCCAGCAGCTGGGGAGGGCTTCCTCACTTT
TRBV6-1	.	TRBJ2-1	.	CASSDTRPNEQFF	TGTGCCAGCAGTGACACTCGCCCCAATGAGCAGTTCTTC
TRBV6-5	few	TRBJ2-1	TRBD1	CASSSTGTGGYNEQFF	TGTGCCAGCAGTTCCACCGGGACAGGGGGCTACAATGAGCAGTTCTTC
TRBV11-3	.	TRBJ2-1	.	CASSPSASPHEQFF	TGTGCCAGCAGCCCCTCTGCTAGCCCCCATGAGCAGTTCTTC
TRBV5-1	.	TRBJ2-1	TRBD2	CASSSTSGGSYNEQFF	TGCGCCAGCAGCTCGACTAGCGGGGGCTCCTACAATGAGCAGTTCTTC
TRBV4-1	.	TRBJ2-7	.	CASRPHTGWGSYEQYF	TGCGCCAGCCGACCACATACAGGGTGGGGCTCCTACGAGCAGTACTTC
TRBV9	.	TRBJ1-2	TRBD1	CASSTRDRGLANYGYTF	TGTGCCAGCAGCACCCGGGACAGGGGGCTGGCTAACTATGGCTACACCTTC
TRBV30	.	TRBJ1-1	TRBD1	CAWSFRDRDTEAFF	TGTGCCTGGAGTTTCCGGGACAGGGACACTGAAGCTTTCTTT
TRBV2	.	TRBJ1-2	.	CASSDGNYGYTF	TGTGCCAGCAGTGACGGGAACTATGGCTACACCTTC
TRBV19	.	TRBJ1-1	.	CASSIWDSDTEAFF	TGTGCCAGTAGTATATGGGACTCTGACACTGAAGCTTTCTTT
TRBV7-2	.	TRBJ1-4	.	CASSPQEREKLFF	TGTGCCAGCAGCCCCCAGGAGCGGGAAAAACTGTTTTTT
TRBV5-4	.	TRBJ2-5	TRBD2	CASSDAVARGGETQYF	TGTGCCAGCAGCGACGCCGTCGCGCGGGGAGGGGAGACCCAGTACTTC
TRBV28	few	TRBJ2-2	TRBD1	CASSLSGTGVRGELFF	TGTGCCAGCAGTTTATCAGGCACAGGGGTCCGCGGGGAGCTGTTTTTT
TRBV5-6	.	TRBJ2-7	.	CASSTTAEASSYEQYF	TGTGCCAGCAGCACGACCGCGGAGGCCAGCTCCTACGAGCAGTACTTC
TRBV30	.	TRBJ1-3	TRBD1	CAWTAMRQGADGNTIYF	TGTGCCTGGACCGCAATGCGACAGGGGGCTGATGGAAACACCATATATTTT
TRBV7-2	once	TRBJ1-4	TRBD1	CASSPTGIGEKLFF	TGTGCCAGCAGCCCGACAGGGATCGGGGAAAAACTGTTTTTT
TRBV5-1	.	TRBJ2-7	.	CASSLDGVYEQYF	TGCGCCAGCAGCTTGGACGGGGTCTACGAGCAGTACTTC
TRBV6-4	.	TRBJ2-1	TRBD2	CASSDEASGGSPLGEQFF	TGTGCCAGCAGTGACGAGGCTAGCGGGGGGTCGCCCCTCGGTGAGCAGTTCTTC
TRBV6-1	.	TRBJ1-5	.	CASSEGQGFQPQHF	TGTGCCAGCAGTGAAGGGCAGGGGTTCCAGCCCCAGCATTTT